This paragraph covers one T cell receptor beta chain sequence. Its target is not known. The ends were cut back, 6 bases at V and 5 bases at J, with 11 bases in the middle. The CDR3 length is 13 residues. Germline V gene lookup returns CDR1 SNHLY and CDR2 FYNNEI. Clones were read by immunoSEQ multiplex PCR, and TCRdb kept only the in-frame ones, dropping some. The table includes 75,000 to 100,000 clones, about 90% detected once. This sample stems from a study of graft-versus-host responses after intestinal transplantation. Study background: Recipients received multivisceral, liver-intestinal, or isolated intestinal transplants. Every recipient underwent anti-thymocyte globulin induction, then tacrolimus and steroids for three to four years. Whole-study results and caveats: Some patients had graft-donor T cell macrochimerism. In their allografts, the ratios of graft-versus-host to host-versus-graft T cell clones were high. The marrow of recipients harbored GvH clones, and ileum or blood showed some of them first.

The TCR was taken from a human donor who received an intestinal transplant. Material: unstimulated CD4+ T cells sorted from spleen or lymph node cells, obtained before intestinal transplant. The rearrangement uses TRBV2 and TRBJ2-1; a weak D match, TRBD2 (6 bases). The CDR3 DNA reads TGTGCCAGCAGGGAGGGTCCGAACAATGAGCAGTTCTTC. Protein: CASREGPNNEQFF.